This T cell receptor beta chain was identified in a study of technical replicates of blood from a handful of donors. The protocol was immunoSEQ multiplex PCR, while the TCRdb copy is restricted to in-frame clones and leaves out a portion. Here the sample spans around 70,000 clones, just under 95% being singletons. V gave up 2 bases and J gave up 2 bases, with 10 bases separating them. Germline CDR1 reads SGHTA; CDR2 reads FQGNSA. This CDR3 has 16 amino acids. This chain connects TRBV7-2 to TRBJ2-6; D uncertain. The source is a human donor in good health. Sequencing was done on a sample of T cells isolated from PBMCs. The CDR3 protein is CASSLNFGAGANVLTF. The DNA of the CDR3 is TGTGCCAGCAGCTTAAACTTTGGTGCTGGGGCCAACGTCCTGACTTTC. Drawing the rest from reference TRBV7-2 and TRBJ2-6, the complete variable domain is GAGVSQSPSNKVTEKGKDVELRCDPISGHTALYWYRQSLGQGLEFLIYFQGNSAPDKSGLPSDRFSAERTGGSVSTLTIQRTQQEDSAVYLCASSLNFGAGANVLTFGAGSRLTVL.